This T cell receptor (beta chain) comes out of a study of blood T cell repertoires in COVID-19. Study summary: Samples of COVID-19 (acute and convalescent) were obtained from the United States, Italy and Spain.

Per germline, CDR1 SGHRS and CDR2 YFSETQ. V shed 0 bases, J shed 5 bases, and the junction held 10 bases outside the gene matches. This CDR3 has 17 residues. Under the authors' procedure: Estimated nucleated cell counts came from reference gene primer amplification. Assay used: immunoSEQ multiplex PCR; TCRdb lists only in-frame clones, some missing. D and trimming come from the DNA, and the V and J calls and clone size come from that table. The sample consists of approximately 83,000 clones, around 79% of them appearing once. Sequenced material: peripheral blood. This receptor was taken from a woman of 80 years or more with acute or convalescent COVID-19. V gene TRBV5-1 combines with J gene TRBJ2-5; TRBD2 aligns across 10 bases. CDR3 DNA: TGCGCCAGCAGCTTGGGGCTAGCGGGAGAGGTATGGGAGACCCAGTACTTC. Translation: CASSLGLAGEVWETQYF.